The sequence of this TCR beta chain was determined in a study of shared clonotypes between healthy human individuals. Turning to the study itself: Per donor, three plates held CD4 naive cells, three held CD4 memory, two held CD8 naive and one held CD8 memory.

All donors were healthy HIV-negative adults lacking recent acute infections or vaccinations. Generated by immunoSEQ multiplex PCR, the TCRdb table keeps only in-frame clones and is missing some. The data hold some 1,100,000 clones, with approximately 78% observed a single time. The specimen was memory CD4+ T cells from PBMCs. Documented subset: CD45RA-negative fraction. The sequence derives from a man aged 18 to 30 in good health. Some clones in this sample may be carry-over from other donors' samples.

CDR3 nucleotide sequence: TGTGCCAGCAGGAGAGGGACTAGCGGCTACAATGAGCAGTTCTTC. Its protein product is CASRRGTSGYNEQFF. This chain connects TRBV28 to TRBJ2-1; 11 bases fit TRBD2. After removal of 6 bases from V and 3 bases from J, the junction contained 4 bases not matched to a gene. Germline V gene data show CDR1 as MDHEN and CDR2 as SYDVKM. The CDR3 has 15 residues.